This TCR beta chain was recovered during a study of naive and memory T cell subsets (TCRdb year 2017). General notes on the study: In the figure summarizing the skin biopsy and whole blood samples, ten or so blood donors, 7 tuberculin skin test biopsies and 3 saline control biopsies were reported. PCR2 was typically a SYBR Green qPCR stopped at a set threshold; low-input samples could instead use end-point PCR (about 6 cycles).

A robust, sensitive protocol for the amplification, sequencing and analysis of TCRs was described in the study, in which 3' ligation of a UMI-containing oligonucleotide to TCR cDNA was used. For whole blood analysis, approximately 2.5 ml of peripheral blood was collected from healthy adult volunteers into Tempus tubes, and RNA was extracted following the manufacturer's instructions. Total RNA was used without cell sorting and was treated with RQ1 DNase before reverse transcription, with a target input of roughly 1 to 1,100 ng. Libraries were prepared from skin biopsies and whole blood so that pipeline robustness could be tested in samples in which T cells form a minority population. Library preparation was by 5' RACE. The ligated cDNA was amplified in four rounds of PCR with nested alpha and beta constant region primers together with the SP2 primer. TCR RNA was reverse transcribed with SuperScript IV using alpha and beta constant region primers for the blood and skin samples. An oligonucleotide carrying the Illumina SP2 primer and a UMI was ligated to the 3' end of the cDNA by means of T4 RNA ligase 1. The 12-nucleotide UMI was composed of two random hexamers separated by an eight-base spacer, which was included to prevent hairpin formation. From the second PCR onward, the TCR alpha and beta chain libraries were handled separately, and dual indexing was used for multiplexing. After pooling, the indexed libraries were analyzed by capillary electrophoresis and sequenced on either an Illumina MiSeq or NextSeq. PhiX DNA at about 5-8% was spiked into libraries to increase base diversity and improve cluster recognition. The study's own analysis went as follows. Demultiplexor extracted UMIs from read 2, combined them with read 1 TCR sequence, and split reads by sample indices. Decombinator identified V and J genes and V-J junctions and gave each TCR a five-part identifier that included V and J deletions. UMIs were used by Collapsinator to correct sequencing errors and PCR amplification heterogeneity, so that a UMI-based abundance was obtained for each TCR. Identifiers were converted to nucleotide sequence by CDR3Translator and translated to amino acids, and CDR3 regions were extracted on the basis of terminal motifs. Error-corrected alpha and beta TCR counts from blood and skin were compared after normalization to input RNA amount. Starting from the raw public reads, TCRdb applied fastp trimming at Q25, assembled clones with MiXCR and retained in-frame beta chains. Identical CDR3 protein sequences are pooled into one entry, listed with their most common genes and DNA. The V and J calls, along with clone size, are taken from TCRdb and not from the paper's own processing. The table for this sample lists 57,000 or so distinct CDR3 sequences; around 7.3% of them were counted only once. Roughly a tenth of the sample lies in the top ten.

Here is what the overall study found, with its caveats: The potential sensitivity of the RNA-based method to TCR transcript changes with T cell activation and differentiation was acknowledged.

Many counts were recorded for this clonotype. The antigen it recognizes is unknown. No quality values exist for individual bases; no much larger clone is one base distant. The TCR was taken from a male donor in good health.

The CDR3 here reads CASSSSGNYNEQFF. The DNA sequence reads TGTGCCAGCAGCTCTAGCGGGAATTACAATGAGCAGTTCTTC. Recombination connected TRBV7-9 to TRBJ2-1; a stretch of 9 junction bases matches TRBD2. Its CDR3 holds 14 amino acids, cysteine through phenylalanine. Kept here is only the CDR3 DNA, which spans 42 bases and is read in frame from base 1. The CDR1 and CDR2 encoded by the germline V gene (reference sequence) are SEHNR and FQNEAQ. Relative to germline, V is missing 4 bases and J is missing 4 bases, with 2 bases of the junction outside any gene match. The entire variable domain, with the stretches around the CDR3 drawn from the reference TRBV7-9 and TRBJ2-1 proteins, is DTGVSQNPRHKITKRGQNVTFRCDPISEHNRLYWYRQTLGQGPEFLTYFQNEAQLEKSRLLSDRFSAERPKGSFSTLEIQRTEQGDSAMYLCASSSSGNYNEQFFGPGTRLTVL.